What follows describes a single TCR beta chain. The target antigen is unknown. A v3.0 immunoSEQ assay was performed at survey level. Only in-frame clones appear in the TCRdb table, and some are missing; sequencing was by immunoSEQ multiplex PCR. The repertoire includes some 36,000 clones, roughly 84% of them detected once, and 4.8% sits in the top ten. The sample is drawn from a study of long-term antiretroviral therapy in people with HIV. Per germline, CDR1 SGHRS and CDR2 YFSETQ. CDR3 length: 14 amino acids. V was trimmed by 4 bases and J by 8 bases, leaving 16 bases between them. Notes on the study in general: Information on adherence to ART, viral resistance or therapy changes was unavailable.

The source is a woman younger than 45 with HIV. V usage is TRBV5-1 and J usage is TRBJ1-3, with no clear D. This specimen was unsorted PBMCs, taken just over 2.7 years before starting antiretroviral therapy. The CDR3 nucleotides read TGCGCCAGCAGCCGTGAGGACCCCGCGGACACCATATATTTT. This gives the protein CASSREDPADTIYF. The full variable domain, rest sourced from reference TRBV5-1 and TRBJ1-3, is KAGVTQTPRYLIKTRGQQVTLSCSPISGHRSVSWYQQTPGQGLQFLFEYFSETQRNKGNFPGRFSGRQFSNSRSEMNVSTLELGDSALYLCASSREDPADTIYFGEGSWLTVV.